The sequence of this T cell receptor (beta chain) was determined in a study of T-cell reconstitution after alpha-beta-depleted transplantation in children. Study observations and caveats: The study traced high day-60 TCRbeta diversity in some patients to surviving recipient T cells and thymic progenitors. Reportedly, only several hundred clones from non-depleted graft cells drove alpha-beta T-cell counts at about two months. Counts and diversity of T cells one year after transplant came mostly from newly produced T cells.

For TCRbeta, the library was prepared with unique molecular identifiers. TCRdb redid the calling of the PCR reads with MiXCR, one entry per CDR3 protein. The repertoire holds roughly 250,000 distinct CDR3 sequences, roughly 8.2% seen once, with 6.3% in the top ten. The CDR3 consists of 14 residues. The V gene's germline CDR1 is LGHDT and CDR2 YNNKEL (reference sequence). The germline V and J ends were trimmed by 6 bases and 10 bases, with 18 bases remaining between them. This clonotype was counted ten times or more. Its antigen remains unidentified. The chain links TRBV3-1 to TRBJ1-4, with a tentative D call TRBD1 (5 bases). The origin of this receptor is a male patient between 5 and 17 years old who had a stem cell transplant for acute lymphoblastic leukemia, so the T cells may come from the graft donor. The sequencing used PBMCs, mostly from graft donor cells, collected 180 days after TCRalphabeta/CD19-depleted stem cell transplant. This CDR3 is CASSRDSGSGKLFF. CDR3 coding DNA: TGTGCCAGCAGTCGGGACTCTGGCAGTGGAAAACTGTTTTTT. Complete variable domain (other parts from reference TRBV3-1 and TRBJ1-4): DTAVSQTPKYLVTQMGNDKSIKCEQNLGHDTMYWYKQDSKKFLKIMFSYNNKELIINETVPNRFSPKSPDKAHLNLHINSLELGDSAVYFCASSRDSGSGKLFFGSGTQLSVL.